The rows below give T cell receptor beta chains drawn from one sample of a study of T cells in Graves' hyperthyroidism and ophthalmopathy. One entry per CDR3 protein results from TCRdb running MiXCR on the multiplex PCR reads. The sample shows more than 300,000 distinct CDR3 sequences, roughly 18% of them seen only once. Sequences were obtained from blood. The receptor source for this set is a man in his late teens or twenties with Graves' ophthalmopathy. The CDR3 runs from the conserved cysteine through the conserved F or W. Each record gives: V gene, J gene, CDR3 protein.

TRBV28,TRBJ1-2,CASTSNTLYGYTF
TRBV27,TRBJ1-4,CASSLSAPRGRLNEKLFF
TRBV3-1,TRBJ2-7,CASSHGTSGGLHEQYF
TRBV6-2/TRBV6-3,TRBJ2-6,CASRYTGARPSGANVLTF
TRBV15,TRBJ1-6,CATSRVGSPLHF
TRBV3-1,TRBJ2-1,CASSQDPLISGGTYNEQFF
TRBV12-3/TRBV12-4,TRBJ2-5,CASSFRGPETQYF
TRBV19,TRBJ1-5,CASSIERVRQPQHF
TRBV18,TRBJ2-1,CASSLSSQNNEQFF
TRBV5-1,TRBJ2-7,CASSSSLDGLTYEQYF
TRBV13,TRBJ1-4,CASSNPGGGKLFF
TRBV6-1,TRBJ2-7,CASQEQPYEQYF
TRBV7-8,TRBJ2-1,CASSLAGRREQFF
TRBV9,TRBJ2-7,CASSVPPGGQYF
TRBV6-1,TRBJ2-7,CASSEALDSSYEQYF
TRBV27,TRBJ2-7,CASSPRERAYEQYF
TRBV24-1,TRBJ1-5,CATSEAGTGERGGPQHF
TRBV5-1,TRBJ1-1,CASSLGMGSRGPQNTEAFF
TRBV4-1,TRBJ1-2,CASSPQENYGYTF
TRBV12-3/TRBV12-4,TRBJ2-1,CASSGLWGGYNEQFF
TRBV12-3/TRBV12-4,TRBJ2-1,CASSTGPKRQFF
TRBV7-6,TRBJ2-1,CASSLLVGGVVSNEQFF
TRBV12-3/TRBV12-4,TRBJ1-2,CASTDGQVHGYTF
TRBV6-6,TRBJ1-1,CASSYSAEAFF
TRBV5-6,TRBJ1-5,CASSLAGADKDNQPQHF
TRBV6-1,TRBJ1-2,CASSEEYQGYGYTF
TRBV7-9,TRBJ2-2,CASSVPIGELFF
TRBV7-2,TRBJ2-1,CASSLGGPSYNEQFF
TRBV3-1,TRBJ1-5,CASGAVNQPQHF
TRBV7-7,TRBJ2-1,CASSVGTSGGHEQFF
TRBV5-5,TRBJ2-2,CASSGTDRVNTGELFF
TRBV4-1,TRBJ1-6,CASSRDRRSPLHF
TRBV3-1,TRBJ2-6,CASARSEAGANVLTF